These T cell receptor beta chains were read from a single sample in a study of radiotherapy plus CTLA-4 blockade in lung cancer. Sequenced by immunoSEQ multiplex PCR; TCRdb stores in-frame clones only, minus some. The sample contains about 76,000 clones, 84% of which appear only once. The source material was peripheral blood, sampled from a patient treated with radiotherapy plus ipilimumab. The receptors stem from a human donor with non-small cell lung cancer who had stable disease on radiotherapy plus ipilimumab. Both conserved end residues are part of each CDR3. Each record gives: J gene, clone size, D gene, V gene, CDR3 DNA, CDR3 protein. A D gene is named only where the DNA matches it firmly. Clone size appears in some rows only: once, few, many, or a class for an expanded clone.

j_gene: TRBJ2-7
abundance: NA
d_gene: NA
v_gene: TRBV5-1
CDR3nt: TGCGCCAGCAGCTTGGAACCACCGTCCTACGAGCAGTACTTC
CDR3aa: CASSLEPPSYEQYF

j_gene: TRBJ2-5
abundance: NA
d_gene: NA
v_gene: TRBV27
CDR3nt: TGTGCCAGCAGTTTATATCCGGGGGCCCCGGGGGAGACCCAGTACTTC
CDR3aa: CASSLYPGAPGETQYF

j_gene: TRBJ2-3
abundance: NA
d_gene: TRBD2
v_gene: TRBV19
CDR3nt: TGTGCCAGTAGGGAAGGGGGGGCGACTAGCGGGATTATCACAGATACGCAGTATTTT
CDR3aa: CASREGGATSGIITDTQYF

j_gene: TRBJ1-4
abundance: NA
d_gene: NA
v_gene: TRBV18
CDR3nt: TGTGCCAGCTCACCACCATGGGCTAATGAAAAACTGTTTTTT
CDR3aa: CASSPPWANEKLFF

j_gene: TRBJ2-1
abundance: NA
d_gene: TRBD2
v_gene: TRBV10-3
CDR3nt: TGTGCCATCAGTGACTCCGGGACTAGCAGACTCTCCTACAATGAGCAGTTCTTC
CDR3aa: CAISDSGTSRLSYNEQFF

j_gene: TRBJ2-3
abundance: once
d_gene: NA
v_gene: TRBV14
CDR3nt: TGTGCCAGCAGCCAGAGACCAGGGGGCACAGATACGCAGTATTTT
CDR3aa: CASSQRPGGTDTQYF

j_gene: TRBJ1-2
abundance: NA
d_gene: NA
v_gene: TRBV6-1
CDR3nt: TGTGCCAGCAGTCAAACTGGGCGGGAAGGCTACACCTTC
CDR3aa: CASSQTGREGYTF

j_gene: TRBJ2-1
abundance: NA
d_gene: NA
v_gene: TRBV9
CDR3nt: TGTGCCAGCAGCGCCGGGAGAAATGAGCAGTTCTTC
CDR3aa: CASSAGRNEQFF

j_gene: TRBJ2-7
abundance: NA
d_gene: NA
v_gene: TRBV7-8
CDR3nt: TGTGCCAGCAGCCGCTCCTTAGCCGACAGGACAAGCGAGCAGTACTTC
CDR3aa: CASSRSLADRTSEQYF

j_gene: TRBJ1-6
abundance: NA
d_gene: NA
v_gene: TRBV10-3
CDR3nt: TGTGCCATCGGAACGGGCTATAATTCACCCCTCCACTTT
CDR3aa: CAIGTGYNSPLHF

j_gene: TRBJ2-1
abundance: NA
d_gene: NA
v_gene: TRBV4-2
CDR3nt: TGTGCCAGCAGCGGGACTCCCCAGGGTCATGAGCAGTTCTTC
CDR3aa: CASSGTPQGHEQFF

j_gene: TRBJ2-1
abundance: few
d_gene: NA
v_gene: TRBV28
CDR3nt: TGTGCCAGCAGTTTAAGGGGGTATGAGCAGTTCTTC
CDR3aa: CASSLRGYEQFF

j_gene: TRBJ2-4
abundance: NA
d_gene: NA
v_gene: TRBV5-5
CDR3nt: TGTGCCAGCAGCTTGGTTCCAGGGGAAAACATTCAGTACTTC
CDR3aa: CASSLVPGENIQYF

j_gene: TRBJ2-1
abundance: NA
d_gene: NA
v_gene: TRBV29-1
CDR3nt: TGCAGCGTCCGGGGATTGGCGGTTAATGAGCAGTTCTTC
CDR3aa: CSVRGLAVNEQFF

j_gene: TRBJ1-2
abundance: few
d_gene: NA
v_gene: TRBV6-6
CDR3nt: TGTGCCAGCAGTTACTCCGGCAGTAACTATGGCTACACCTTC
CDR3aa: CASSYSGSNYGYTF

j_gene: TRBJ2-7
abundance: NA
d_gene: NA
v_gene: TRBV10-1
CDR3nt: TGCGCCAGCAGTGGCGGCTCCTACGAGCAGTACTTC
CDR3aa: CASSGGSYEQYF

j_gene: TRBJ1-1
abundance: NA
d_gene: TRBD1
v_gene: TRBV5-1
CDR3nt: TGCGCCAGCAGCTTACAGGGGGTCACTGAAGCTTTCTTT
CDR3aa: CASSLQGVTEAFF

j_gene: TRBJ1-5
abundance: NA
d_gene: TRBD1
v_gene: TRBV19
CDR3nt: TGTGCCAGCGATAAGGGGACCGGGACAGGGATGAATAATCAGCCCCAGCATTTT
CDR3aa: CASDKGTGTGMNNQPQHF

j_gene: TRBJ2-3
abundance: NA
d_gene: TRBD2
v_gene: TRBV19
CDR3nt: TGTGCCAGCAATCTAGCGGGAGCGGGAGATACGCAGTATTTT
CDR3aa: CASNLAGAGDTQYF

j_gene: TRBJ1-2
abundance: NA
d_gene: NA
v_gene: TRBV29-1
CDR3nt: TGCAGCGCCGAGGGTCTAGGGGCTCGTGGCTACACCTTC
CDR3aa: CSAEGLGARGYTF

j_gene: TRBJ2-1
abundance: NA
d_gene: TRBD2
v_gene: TRBV27
CDR3nt: TGTGCCAGCAGTTCCCAACTAGCGGGAAGGGGTGAGCAGTTCTTC
CDR3aa: CASSSQLAGRGEQFF

j_gene: TRBJ1-2
abundance: NA
d_gene: NA
v_gene: TRBV19
CDR3nt: TGTGCCAGTAGTATAGATCGGGGGATCGGCTACACCTTC
CDR3aa: CASSIDRGIGYTF

j_gene: TRBJ1-3
abundance: once
d_gene: TRBD1
v_gene: TRBV27
CDR3nt: TGTGCCAGCAGTCGGACAGGGGCTGGAAACACCATATATTTT
CDR3aa: CASSRTGAGNTIYF

j_gene: TRBJ1-1
abundance: NA
d_gene: NA
v_gene: TRBV29-1
CDR3nt: TGCAGCGTTCATATAACGGACACTGAAGCTTTCTTT
CDR3aa: CSVHITDTEAFF

j_gene: TRBJ2-7
abundance: few
d_gene: TRBD2
v_gene: TRBV10-2
CDR3nt: TGCGCCAGCAGTGAGCCGAGAGCACTAGCGGGAGAAGGGGTGTACTTC
CDR3aa: CASSEPRALAGEGVYF

j_gene: TRBJ1-5
abundance: NA
d_gene: TRBD1
v_gene: TRBV6-1
CDR3nt: TGTGCCAGCAGCGCGACAGGGCGAGGGCAGCCCCAGCATTTT
CDR3aa: CASSATGRGQPQHF

j_gene: TRBJ2-3
abundance: NA
d_gene: NA
v_gene: TRBV4-1
CDR3nt: TGCGCCAGCAGCCAACACTTCACAGATACGCAGTATTTT
CDR3aa: CASSQHFTDTQYF

j_gene: TRBJ1-2
abundance: once
d_gene: TRBD1
v_gene: TRBV30
CDR3nt: TGTGCCTGGAACAGGGGCGGGAGGGACTACACCTTC
CDR3aa: CAWNRGGRDYTF

j_gene: TRBJ1-5
abundance: NA
d_gene: NA
v_gene: TRBV2
CDR3nt: TGTGCCAGCAGTGAAGCGGCGGGGGAGCCCCAGCATTTT
CDR3aa: CASSEAAGEPQHF

j_gene: TRBJ2-3
abundance: once
d_gene: NA
v_gene: TRBV6-5
CDR3nt: TGTGCCAGTTTATTTGGAGATACGCAGTATTTT
CDR3aa: CASLFGDTQYF

j_gene: TRBJ1-2
abundance: NA
d_gene: NA
v_gene: TRBV4-1
CDR3nt: TGCGCCAGCAGCCAAGATCAGGCAGGGAACTATGGCTACACCTTC
CDR3aa: CASSQDQAGNYGYTF

j_gene: TRBJ2-1
abundance: NA
d_gene: TRBD1
v_gene: TRBV6-5
CDR3nt: TGTGCCAGCAGTTACTCGCTACAGGGGTACAATGAGCAGTTCTTC
CDR3aa: CASSYSLQGYNEQFF

j_gene: TRBJ1-2
abundance: NA
d_gene: NA
v_gene: TRBV10-3
CDR3nt: TGTGCCATTGCGTTTGATCCGCTATCGGATGGCTACACCTTC
CDR3aa: CAIAFDPLSDGYTF

j_gene: TRBJ2-7
abundance: few
d_gene: NA
v_gene: TRBV21-1
CDR3nt: TGTGCCAGCAGCAAAGGGAGCTCCTACGAGCAGTACTTC
CDR3aa: CASSKGSSYEQYF

j_gene: TRBJ2-1
abundance: NA
d_gene: TRBD2
v_gene: TRBV7-6
CDR3nt: TGTGCCAGCAGCTCGCGACATAGCGGGGGCCGTGGCAATGAGCAGTTCTTC
CDR3aa: CASSSRHSGGRGNEQFF

j_gene: TRBJ1-1
abundance: NA
d_gene: NA
v_gene: TRBV27
CDR3nt: TGTGCCAGCAGTTTATGGCGGTCCGGGACACCGAACACTGAAGCTTTCTTT
CDR3aa: CASSLWRSGTPNTEAFF

j_gene: TRBJ2-2
abundance: NA
d_gene: TRBD2
v_gene: TRBV7-8
CDR3nt: TGCGCCAGCAGCTTTGTGGGACTAGCGGTGACCGGGGAGCTGTTTTTT
CDR3aa: CASSFVGLAVTGELFF

j_gene: TRBJ2-1
abundance: NA
d_gene: TRBD2
v_gene: TRBV7-2
CDR3nt: TGTGCCAGCAGCCCGAGACTAGCGGTCGATGAGCAGTTCTTC
CDR3aa: CASSPRLAVDEQFF

j_gene: TRBJ1-2
abundance: NA
d_gene: NA
v_gene: TRBV4-2
CDR3nt: TGTGCCAGCAGCCAAGAGTTGAGGGGTTTGTATGGCTACACCTTC
CDR3aa: CASSQELRGLYGYTF

j_gene: TRBJ1-4
abundance: few
d_gene: NA
v_gene: TRBV5-4
CDR3nt: TGTGCCAGCAGCTTGACAGGGTCAACTAATGAAAAACTGTTTTTT
CDR3aa: CASSLTGSTNEKLFF

j_gene: TRBJ1-5
abundance: once
d_gene: TRBD1
v_gene: TRBV2
CDR3nt: TGTGCCAGCAGTGGGGGGACAGGGCCCGGCAATCAGCCCCAGCATTTT
CDR3aa: CASSGGTGPGNQPQHF

j_gene: TRBJ2-3
abundance: NA
d_gene: NA
v_gene: TRBV2
CDR3nt: TGTGCCAGCCAGAACCGGGGAGCCACAGATACGCAGTATTTT
CDR3aa: CASQNRGATDTQYF

j_gene: TRBJ1-2
abundance: NA
d_gene: TRBD1
v_gene: TRBV18
CDR3nt: TGTGCCAGCTCGGCTCCGGGACAGGGGGACCTTGGCTACACCTTC
CDR3aa: CASSAPGQGDLGYTF

j_gene: TRBJ2-7
abundance: once
d_gene: TRBD2
v_gene: TRBV29-1
CDR3nt: TGCAGCGTCGCGGGGGGGACGGACGGCTCCTACGAGCAGTACTTC
CDR3aa: CSVAGGTDGSYEQYF

j_gene: TRBJ1-2
abundance: NA
d_gene: NA
v_gene: TRBV28
CDR3nt: TGTGCCAGCAGACTCGAAAGGGACAGCTACACCTTC
CDR3aa: CASRLERDSYTF

j_gene: TRBJ2-1
abundance: NA
d_gene: NA
v_gene: TRBV28
CDR3nt: TGTGCCAGCAGTTTATGGCGGGACAATGAGCAGTTCTTC
CDR3aa: CASSLWRDNEQFF

j_gene: TRBJ1-5
abundance: NA
d_gene: NA
v_gene: TRBV2
CDR3nt: TGTGCCAGCAGAACTGGGAATCAGCCCCAGCATTTT
CDR3aa: CASRTGNQPQHF

j_gene: TRBJ2-5
abundance: NA
d_gene: NA
v_gene: TRBV28
CDR3nt: TGTGCCAGCAGTTTAGGGGAGGTTATGGGGGGGACCCAGTACTTC
CDR3aa: CASSLGEVMGGTQYF

j_gene: TRBJ2-5
abundance: once
d_gene: NA
v_gene: TRBV6-1
CDR3nt: TGTGCCAGCAAACCGGTGGGAGAGGGGACCCAGTACTTC
CDR3aa: CASKPVGEGTQYF